This section outlines one T cell receptor beta chain sequence together with its context. The antigen remains undetermined. The data belong to a study of cytomegalovirus exposure and HLA in healthy donors. Findings of the study overall: Previously analyzed data showed that most TCR beta V segments were productive at a frequency of about 90% or about 30%.

The study ran its PCR with 60 Vbeta and 13 Jbeta primers. Profiled with immunoSEQ multiplex PCR; TCRdb holds only in-frame clones, not every one. The table records 150,000 to 200,000 clones, over 60% of them present only once. The source material was PBMCs. This TCR derives from a middle-aged woman in good health and CMV-seronegative.

The CDR3 sequence is CASRNYPHTQYF. CDR3 nucleotides: TGTGCCAGCAGAAACTACCCCCATACGCAGTATTTT. This chain joins TRBV27 and TRBJ2-3; D not resolved. The CDR3 runs to 12 residues. V lost 6 bases and J 7 bases, leaving 11 bases between the germline ends. Looked up from germline, CDR1 is MNHEY and CDR2 is SMNVEV (reference sequence).